This T cell receptor beta chain was recovered during a study of T cell responses to AZD1222 COVID-19 vaccine. This clone has a handful of counts. Its antigen remains unknown. Notes on the study in general: Variant regions that are unmutated are reportedly the target of nearly half of spike-specific TCRs. A rise in Spike-specific TCR breadth and depth followed two AZD1222 doses. Repertoires were obtained only post-peak T cell response. It should be noted that donors were predominantly white British and more often female, and clonal diversity was possibly underestimated.

Germline lookup yields CDR1 LGHDT and CDR2 YNNKEL (reference sequence). The CDR3 runs to 14 residues. J gave up 10 bases and V 3 bases, and 4 bases lay outside the gene matches. Libraries were prepared by immunoSEQ multiplex PCR; TCRdb keeps only in-frame clonotypes and omits some of them. The sample lists approximately 68,000 clones; approximately 90% were seen once. The sequenced sample was peripheral blood, obtained on day 0 of AZD1222 vaccination. The sequence was obtained from an adult in good health. The J gene is TRBJ1-4, the V gene TRBV3-1 (or the pseudogene TRBV3-2); the match to TRBD1 covers 11 bases. This CDR3 reads CASSHGQGAGKLFF. CDR3 in DNA: TGTGCCAGCAGCCATGGACAGGGGGCAGGAAAACTGTTTTTT.